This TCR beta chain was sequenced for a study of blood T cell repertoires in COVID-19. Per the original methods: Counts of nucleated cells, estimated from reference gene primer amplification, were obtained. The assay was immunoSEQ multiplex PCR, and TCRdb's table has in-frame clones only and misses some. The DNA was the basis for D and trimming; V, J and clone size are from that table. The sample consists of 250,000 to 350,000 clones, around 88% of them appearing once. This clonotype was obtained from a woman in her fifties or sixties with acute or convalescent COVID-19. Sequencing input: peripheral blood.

The CDR3 DNA reads as TGTGCCAGTAGTGCCGGACTAGCGACTTTAAACACAGATACGCAGTATTTT. Translation gives CASSAGLATLNTDTQYF. The genes are TRBV19 and TRBJ2-3, with 9 bases lining up with TRBD2. The CDR3 has 17 residues. Germline assignment: CDR1 LNHDA and CDR2 SQIVND (reference sequence). After removal of 5 bases from V and 2 bases from J, the junction contained 11 bases not matched to a gene. The entire variable domain, with the rest obtained from reference TRBV19 and TRBJ2-3, is as follows: DGGITQSPKYLFRKEGQNVTLSCEQNLNHDAMYWYRQDPGQGLRLIYYSQIVNDFQKGDIAEGYSVSREKKESFPLTVTSAQKNPTAFYLCASSAGLATLNTDTQYFGPGTRLTVL.